The 2 T cell receptor beta chains reported below all come from one sample, sequenced in a study of blood T cell repertoires in COVID-19. The protocol was immunoSEQ multiplex PCR, while the TCRdb copy is restricted to in-frame clones and leaves out a portion. The data show about 210,000 clones, roughly four fifths seen once. Sample: peripheral blood. These receptors were taken from a woman aged 40 to 55 with acute or convalescent COVID-19.

This clone came up once. This chain joins TRBV5-1 and TRBJ1-6; D is undetermined. The length of the CDR3 is 15 residues. V was shortened by 0 bases and J by 13 bases, with 17 bases between the two germline ends. Germline values: CDR1 SGHRS, CDR2 YFSETQ. CDR3 loop: CASSLENSGYEPLHF. Written as DNA, the CDR3 is TGCGCCAGCAGCTTGGAAAACAGCGGATATGAGCCCCTCCACTTT. The full variable domain, completed using reference TRBV5-1 and TRBJ1-6, is KAGVTQTPRYLIKTRGQQVTLSCSPISGHRSVSWYQQTPGQGLQFLFEYFSETQRNKGNFPGRFSGRQFSNSRSEMNVSTLELGDSALYLCASSLENSGYEPLHFGNGTRLTVT.

This clone occurred once. The chain links TRBV10-1 to TRBJ2-1; 7 bases line up with TRBD1. Germline-derived CDR1 and CDR2 are WNHNN and SYGVQD (reference sequence). This CDR3 contains 16 residues. Trimming at V came to 0 bases and at J to 5 bases, leaving 7 bases not matched to a gene. CDR3 residues: CASSESDLGQNNEQFF. CDR3 bases: TGCGCCAGCAGTGAGTCGGACCTGGGACAGAACAATGAGCAGTTCTTC.